This T cell receptor beta chain was sequenced in a study of human T cells and chemical hapten exposure. TCRdb ran MiXCR on the RACE reads and lists one entry per CDR3 protein. Seen here are about 260,000 distinct CDR3 sequences, 8.6% observed once, and the top ten hold 2% to 2.5%. Trimming left V 6 bases short and J 2 bases short, with 18 bases between. CDR1 is SNHLY and CDR2 is FYNNEI in the germline V gene. The CDR3 sequence is 16 residues long. Indicated time point: pre-sensitization, week 0. Treatment: therapeutic diphenylcyclopropenone sensitization with weekly scalp DPC. V gene TRBV2 combines with J gene TRBJ2-3, with D possibly matching TRBD2 (7 bases). Specimen: whole blood, collected in connection with sensitization to the hapten diphenylcyclopropenone (DPC). The receptor's source is a woman between 40 and 50 years old with alopecia areata. Some clones in this sample may be carry-over from other donors' samples. The DNA of the CDR3 is TGTGCCAGCAGCTCACTAAGGGGGGGCTCCACAGATACGCAGTATTTT. Translated: CASSSLRGGSTDTQYF.